This T cell receptor (beta chain) was found in a study of Ad26.COV2.S vaccination and SARS-CoV-2 variants (TCRdb year 2021). About the study as a whole: Donors in the vaccine arm were drawn from COV1001, a multicentre, randomized, double-blind, placebo-controlled phase I-IIa trial testing Ad26.COV2.S in healthy adults. Participants in the trial were split at random into five groups of five each, receiving low-dose or high-dose Ad26.COV2.S once or twice, or else placebo on both occasions. Ad26.COV2.S was given intramuscularly at 5x10^10 or 1x10^11 viral particles, as a single shot or as two shots 56 days apart. A total of 32 samples were included in the TCR-sequenced set, comprising some 20 Ad26.COV2.S vaccine recipients, 5 placebo recipients and 8 SARS-CoV-2 convalescent individuals. Investigators remained blinded to trial group allocation during experiments and outcome assessment. TCRbeta repertoire sequencing was used to assess the specificity and breadth of SARS-CoV-2-reactive T cell receptors after Ad26.COV2.S vaccination.

The paper as a whole reports these results and caveats: Comparable non-spike TCR breadth was observed between vaccine and placebo recipients, consistent with only spike being contained in the vaccine. After vaccination, spike-specific CD8+ and CD4+ T cell responses were reported to show substantial breadth. The authors noted that the TCR breadth and depth analyses may have underestimated total T cell responses. Comparing responses between vaccine doses or regimens was not something the study was powered to do. Spike-specific TCR breadth was higher in Ad26.COV2.S recipients than in placebo recipients (P = 0.0014).

The meaning of the sample's treatment or condition label: 15 to 20 received Ad26.COV2.S at low or high dose, single or two shots; about 5 received placebo; per-sample allocation not given. For vaccine and placebo recipients, the sequenced repertoires came from samples collected on day 63 after the first injection. In Cohort 1b, about two dozen adults aged 18-55 years were enrolled at a single site in Boston, USA, between 29 July and 7 August 2020. As a vaccine, Ad26.COV2.S was a replication-incompetent adenovirus type 26 vector that expressed a prefusion-stabilized SARS-CoV-2 spike protein derived from the original Wuhan strain. Comments on this clone: Its binding antigen is unknown. Nothing much larger sits one base from this clone, and base qualities are not available.

Via the germline V gene, CDR1 is MNHEY and CDR2 SVGAGI. The cysteine opens and the phenylalanine closes a CDR3 of 15 amino acids. The kept DNA is CDR3 alone, 45 bases in frame from the first base. The immunoSEQ Assay was used to sequence TCRbeta CDR3 regions. After extraction, genomic DNA underwent amplification by bias-controlled multiplex PCR, followed by high-throughput sequencing. From the authors' description of their analysis: To quantify the absolute abundance of every unique TCRbeta CDR3 region, sequences were collapsed and filtered. T cell fraction was estimated by normalizing TCRbeta template counts to usable DNA, which was measured by amplifying reference genes present in all nucleated cells. Repertoire TCRs were annotated as SARS-CoV-2-specific when V gene, CDR3 amino acid sequence and J gene were exactly matched to a known reactive TCR set. MIRA supplied the reference SARS-CoV-2 TCR set, which was filtered for enrichment in COVID-19-positive ImmuneCODE repertoires so that public or cross-reactive TCRs were removed. Drawing on the MIRA antigens, annotated TCRs were analysed further at the level of specific ORF or position within ORF. Depth was the summed frequency of annotated unique rearrangements, while breadth was defined as annotated unique rearrangements over total unique productive rearrangements. Two-sided Wilcoxon rank-sum tests were applied when comparing TCR breadth between groups. Entries here come from immuneACCESS through TCRdb and include only in-frame sequences with V and J called. Some clones fail to appear in such tables; in the studies checked, an unresolved V gene covers under half of the shortfall, and the cause of the remainder is unknown. V, J and clone size are those of that table, while D and trimming were read from the DNA. The sample has almost 400,000 clones on record, approximately 89% of them singletons. The ten most abundant clones make up under 2% of the sample.

The sequencing used peripheral blood, collected in a trial of Ad26.COV2.S vaccine versus placebo. This receptor was obtained from a person aged 18-60 years who received the Ad26.COV2.S COVID-19 vaccine or a placebo. Here the chain combines TRBV6-5 and TRBJ2-7, with 7 bases aligning to TRBD2. The nucleotide sequence is given as TGTGCAGTTGGGGGGACGGGGGGACGTTACTACGAGCAGTACTTC. Translated, it reads CAVGGTGGRYYEQYF.